This TCR beta chain stems from a study of blood T cell repertoires in COVID-19. Study as a whole: Researchers got acute and convalescent COVID-19 samples from the United States, Italy and Spain.

TCRdb's table, derived via immunoSEQ multiplex PCR, lists solely in-frame clones and lacks some. The sample has more than 300,000 clones, just over 85% seen once. Germline V lookup: CDR1 KGHDR, CDR2 SFDVKD. This CDR3 comprises 15 residues. Trimming took 7 bases from V and 6 from J; bases not matched to a gene: 8. Either two negative PCRs, clearance, or symptom resolution qualified Cohort 3 donors as recovered. V gene TRBV24-1 combines with J gene TRBJ2-1; 10 bases are shared with TRBD1. This clonotype was sampled from a woman aged 18-35 years who had recovered from COVID-19. The source material was PBMCs or T cells enriched from blood (not recorded which). The CDR3 reads CATSPGTGVFNEQFF. In nucleotides, the CDR3 is TGTGCCACCAGCCCCGGGACAGGGGTATTCAATGAGCAGTTCTTC.